This TCR beta chain was found in a study of T cell repertoires in cytomegalovirus infection. General study points: Ex vivo, HLA-C-restricted CMV-specific TCR beta clonotypes prevailed over the rest of the response.

This CDR3 contains 14 residues. Trimming took 7 bases from V and 6 from J, leaving 19 bases between them. CDR1 and CDR2 (germline): MDHEN, SYDVKM. TCRdb re-called the reads through MiXCR, storing one row per CDR3 protein. Of around 740,000 distinct CDR3 sequences in the sample, roughly 35% were seen once. This clonotype was seen a handful of times. Antigen: not known. This clonotype originated in a human donor in good health (CMV status not recorded). Some clones in this sample may be carry-over from other donors' samples. The gene calls are TRBV28 and TRBJ2-7, with D perhaps given as TRBD1 or TRBD2 (5 bases each). The sample comprised PBMCs. The CDR3, as DNA: TGTGCCAGCAACCTCTGGGGAGAGGGGTGCGAGCAGTACTTC. This codes for CASNLWGEGCEQYF.